This entry concerns a single TCR beta chain. This receptor's antigen is unknown. Qualities for individual bases were not recorded, and no much larger clone is one base off. The sample belongs to a study of siplizumab effects on memory and regulatory T cells (dated by TCRdb to between 2019 and 2020). Some background on the complete study: The study looked at the effect of siplizumab, an anti-CD2 antibody, on alloreactive T-cell subsets in allogeneic mixed lymphocyte reactions made from human PBMCs. General study outcomes and caveats: Sequences below about 10^-5 frequency were poorly captured, so only a minor fraction of alloreactive clones could be mapped to unstimulated subsets. No functional confirmation was obtained for the suppressive function of proliferating Tregs from siplizumab cultures. Unstimulated naive T cells appeared more diverse than memory T cells, and naive cells seemed to contribute substantially to the alloresponse. Among mappable alloreactive CD4+ clones, an average Treg-derived fraction of around 71% was observed with siplizumab, compared with roughly 28% in control reactions. For roughly 75-97% of proliferating CD4+ or CD8+ clones, no naive or memory phenotype could be assigned. The cumulative frequency of alloreactive sequences that could be traced back to unstimulated CD4+ memory T cells was significantly reduced by siplizumab.

From the cysteine up to the phenylalanine, the CDR3 has a length of 15 residues. The retained sequence is limited to the CDR3, 45 bases, with the frame set at the first base. Looking up the germline V gene yields CDR1 SGHRS and CDR2 YFSETQ. Here V drops 5 bases and J drops 2 bases, and the junction holds 5 bases not matched to any gene. In addition, sequencing in three donor pairs included unstimulated CD8+ effector memory subsets alongside CD4+ naive, CD8+ naive, CD8+ TEMRA and CD4+ memory subsets. Sorted unstimulated T cells, along with proliferating T cells recovered from mixed lymphocyte reactions, underwent TCRbeta CDR3 sequencing. Fresh whole blood from ten HLA-typed healthy donors was used as the source from which PBMCs were isolated. Library preparation was by the immunoSEQ multiplex PCR assay. Each sample had roughly 100,000 TCR templates assayed by the deep sequencing platform. Genomic DNA extracted from sorted T cells was the material used for TCRbeta CDR3 sequencing. On the study's bioinformatics: The R programming language was used for clonal analysis of TCRbeta CDR3 data. Unstimulated samples were compared with post-reaction CFSE-low samples to define alloreactive CD4+ and CD8+ clones. By matching sequences to the repertoires of sorted unstimulated Treg and non-Treg cells, each alloreactive CD4+ clone was assigned a regulatory or non-regulatory origin. TCRdb took this table from immuneACCESS and kept in-frame rearrangements with V and J called. Such tables lack part of the clones; where checked against another copy, unresolved V genes explain under half of the gap, and the rest is unexplained. The D gene and trimming were derived from the DNA, and the V and J assignments and clone size from that table. The sample data list about 56,000 clones, and less than 98% of these were observed just once. The ten largest clones represent around 1% of the sample.

The rearrangement joined TRBV5-1 to TRBJ2-3, with 10 junctional bases fitting TRBD2. Sample: naive CD8+ T cells sorted from blood. The sample's cell subset or site, from its label and the paper: unstimulated naive T cells. This TCR came from a human donor in good health. CDR3 loop: CASSGLAVNTDTQYF. The DNA sequence is as follows: TGCGCCAGCAGTGGACTAGCGGTTAACACAGATACGCAGTATTTT. When the CDR3 is completed using the reference TRBV5-1 and TRBJ2-3 genes on either side, the full variable domain is KAGVTQTPRYLIKTRGQQVTLSCSPISGHRSVSWYQQTPGQGLQFLFEYFSETQRNKGNFPGRFSGRQFSNSRSEMNVSTLELGDSALYLCASSGLAVNTDTQYFGPGTRLTVL.